A selection of T cell receptor beta chains follows, all from one sample in a study of metastatic and nonmetastatic thyroid tumors. With MiXCR, TCRdb called clones anew from the PCR reads. In the table there are tens of thousands of clones, approximately 14% of which are singletons. Sequencing input: blood. All receptors derive from a male donor with papillary thyroid cancer or a benign thyroid nodule (not recorded which). Some clones in this sample may be carry-over from other donors' samples. Each CDR3 is given with its conserved first and last residue. A D gene is named only where the DNA matches it firmly. Size is stated for part of the rows, as once, few or many counts, or as a class when the clone is expanded.

>TRBJ2-1|many|TRBV5-1|.
CASSLGTKGNYNEQFF
TGCGCCAGCAGCTTGGGGACTAAGGGCAATTACAATGAGCAGTTCTTC
>TRBJ2-7|.|TRBV5-1|.
CASSLAPSKPYEQYF
TGCGCCAGCAGCTTGGCCCCTAGCAAACCCTACGAGCAGTACTTC
>TRBJ1-5|many|TRBV19|.
CASKVAGPQPQHF
TGTGCCAGTAAGGTGGCAGGGCCTCAACCCCAGCATTTT
>TRBJ2-5|many|TRBV4-3|.
CASSQTGIGGVETQYF
TGCGCCAGCAGCCAAACAGGGATCGGAGGCGTAGAGACCCAGTACTTC
>TRBJ1-6|many|TRBV7-2|.
CASSLLGSGNSPLHF
TGTGCCAGCAGCTTATTGGGGTCTGGGAATTCACCCCTCCACTTT
>TRBJ1-6|many|TRBV3-1|.
CASSQGLGGFDSPLHF
TGTGCCAGCAGCCAAGGATTGGGGGGTTTTGATTCACCCCTCCACTTT
>TRBJ2-7|.|TRBV6-1|TRBD1
CASSEARPGTVNEQYF
TGTGCCAGCAGTGAAGCGCGTCCCGGGACAGTTAACGAGCAGTACTTC
>TRBJ1-2|.|TRBV19|.
CVSTSGPGDYVYTF
TGTGTCAGTACCTCGGGACCAGGGGACTATGTCTACACCTTC
>TRBJ1-1|many|TRBV7-2|.
CASIRRAGQNTEAFF
TGTGCCAGCATTAGAAGGGCGGGACAAAACACTGAAGCTTTCTTT
>TRBJ2-2|many|TRBV2|.
CASKGGGEELFF
TGTGCCAGCAAGGGAGGGGGCGAGGAGCTGTTTTTT
>TRBJ2-3|many|TRBV2|.
CASRKDSDTQYF
TGTGCCAGCAGGAAGGACTCAGATACGCAGTATTTT
>TRBJ2-2|many|TRBV6-5|TRBD1
CASSYSKQGAKIRGELFF
TGTGCCAGCAGTTACTCGAAACAGGGGGCAAAGATTAGGGGGGAGCTGTTTTTT
>TRBJ2-3|many|TRBV15|.
CATSREGDTQYF
TGTGCCACCAGCAGAGAGGGGGATACGCAGTATTTT
>TRBJ1-1|many|TRBV6-1|.
CATVDSSGDTEAFF
TGTGCCACCGTAGACAGCTCTGGAGACACTGAAGCTTTCTTT
>TRBJ2-3|many|TRBV5-1|.
CASSLGRGGSTDTQYF
TGCGCCAGCAGCTTGGGAAGGGGTGGGAGCACAGATACGCAGTATTTT
>TRBJ1-1|many|TRBV4-3|TRBD1
CASSQEGQLNAEAFF
TGCGCCAGCAGCCAAGAGGGACAGCTGAACGCTGAAGCTTTCTTT
>TRBJ2-6|many|TRBV6-5|.
CASSYSDGLSGANVLTF
TGTGCCAGCAGTTACTCGGACGGCCTCTCTGGGGCCAACGTCCTGACTTTC
>TRBJ1-2|.|TRBV12-3/TRBV12-4|.
CASSFIRYLRFPASNYGYTF
TGTGCCAGCAGTTTTATACGTTACCTCAGGTTTCCAGCTTCTAACTATGGCTACACCTTC
>TRBJ1-3|.|TRBV3-1|TRBD1
CASSPQGGLFHSSGNTIYF
TGTGCCAGCAGCCCCCAGGGGGGGCTATTCCACAGCTCTGGAAACACCATATATTTT
>TRBJ2-1|many|TRBV7-9|.
CASSSGGTAYNEQFF
TGTGCCAGCAGCTCCGGCGGGACAGCCTACAATGAGCAGTTCTTC
>TRBJ2-1|many|TRBV11-2|.
CASGTPKYNEQFF
TGTGCCAGCGGGACTCCCAAATACAATGAGCAGTTCTTC
>TRBJ1-4|many|TRBV29-1|.
CSVREDGTNEKLFF
TGCAGCGTGAGGGAGGACGGGACTAATGAAAAACTGTTTTTT
>TRBJ1-2|many|TRBV11-2|.
CASSSPGLGGYTF
TGTGCCAGCAGCTCCCCGGGCTTGGGAGGCTACACCTTC
>TRBJ1-1|many|TRBV5-1|.
CASSLVPANTEAFF
TGCGCCAGCAGCTTGGTGCCCGCGAACACTGAAGCTTTCTTT
>TRBJ2-1|.|TRBV4-1|.
CASSLHYGEVSYNEQFF
TGCGCCAGCAGCCTACACTACGGGGAAGTCTCCTACAATGAGCAGTTCTTC
>TRBJ2-7|many|TRBV12-3/TRBV12-4|TRBD2
CASSSDLGLAGSYEQYF
TGTGCCAGCAGCAGCGATTTGGGACTAGCGGGCTCCTACGAGCAGTACTTC
>TRBJ1-2|few|TRBV14|.
CASIQDLYGYTF
TGTGCCAGCATCCAAGATTTGTATGGCTACACCTTC
>TRBJ2-5|many|TRBV11-2|.
CASSILQETQYF
TGTGCCAGCAGCATCCTCCAAGAGACCCAGTACTTC
>TRBJ2-3|many|TRBV25-1|.
CASSEARGPDTQYF
TGTGCCAGCAGTGAAGCCAGGGGACCAGATACGCAGTATTTT
>TRBJ2-3|many|TRBV7-2|.
CASSFEGGLGDTQYF
TGTGCCAGCAGCTTTGAGGGAGGCCTAGGCGATACGCAGTATTTT
>TRBJ2-3|many|TRBV6-1|TRBD2
CASSPAGAGGRNTQYF
TGTGCCAGCAGCCCCGCCGGGGCGGGAGGAAGAAATACGCAGTATTTT
>TRBJ1-2|few|TRBV28|TRBD1
CASSLWMGQGKYGYTF
TGTGCCAGCAGTCTTTGGATGGGACAGGGTAAATATGGCTACACCTTC
>TRBJ2-7|many|TRBV30|TRBD1
CAWSVRLGQGGYEQYF
TGTGCCTGGAGTGTACGGTTGGGACAGGGGGGATACGAGCAGTACTTC
>TRBJ2-1|few|TRBV19|.
CASSIFEDSYNEQFF
TGTGCCAGTAGTATATTCGAGGACAGCTACAATGAGCAGTTCTTC
>TRBJ2-1|.|TRBV28|TRBD2
CASSPVAGGPSYNEQFF
TGTGCCAGCAGTCCCGTAGCGGGAGGGCCCTCTTACAATGAGCAGTTCTTC
>TRBJ2-3|many|TRBV5-5|.
CASSLGGLGASTDTQYF
TGTGCCAGCAGCTTGGGCGGGCTGGGGGCGAGCACAGATACGCAGTATTTT
>TRBJ1-1|many|TRBV19|.
CASTSLGGNTKAFF
TGTGCCAGTACCTCTCTGGGGGGAAACACTAAAGCTTTCTTT
>TRBJ2-6|once|TRBV19|.
CASHAAPTSGANVVTF
TGTGCCAGTCACGCGGCCCCTACCTCTGGGGCCAACGTCGTGACTTTC
>TRBJ1-2|few|TRBV3-1|.
CASSHDQMNYGYTF
TGTGCCAGCAGCCATGACCAAATGAACTATGGCTACACCTTC
>TRBJ2-7|few|TRBV6-1|.
CASKKSAYEQCF
TGTGCCAGCAAAAAGAGTGCCTACGAGCAGTGCTTC
>TRBJ1-2|many|TRBV7-9|TRBD1
CASSFETDRDGYTF
TGTGCCAGCAGCTTCGAAACGGACAGGGATGGCTACACCTTC
>TRBJ2-3|few|TRBV18|.
CASSPGVQGGTDTQYF
TGTGCCAGCTCACCAGGGGTGCAGGGTGGCACAGATACGCAGTATTTT
>TRBJ2-5|.|TRBV11-2|TRBD2
CASSLISLAGVRETQYF
TGTGCCAGCAGCTTAATCTCGCTAGCGGGAGTGAGGGAGACCCAGTACTTC
>TRBJ1-2|many|TRBV19|.
CATPQARGEGNYGYTF
TGTGCCACCCCCCAGGCGAGGGGTGAGGGTAACTATGGCTACACCTTC
>TRBJ2-7|many|TRBV6-5|.
CASSYYDGNEQYF
TGTGCCAGCAGTTACTACGACGGGAACGAGCAGTACTTC
>TRBJ2-2|many|TRBV11-3|TRBD2
CASSLAGGTGELFF
TGTGCCAGCAGCTTAGCGGGGGGAACCGGGGAGCTGTTTTTT
>TRBJ2-5|.|TRBV14|TRBD1
CASSPGTGKGETQYF
TGTGCCAGCAGCCCCGGGACAGGAAAGGGGGAGACCCAGTACTTC
>TRBJ2-1|many|TRBV18|TRBD2
CASSPIAGGPSEQFF
TGTGCCAGCTCACCAATAGCGGGAGGGCCATCTGAGCAGTTCTTC
>TRBJ1-2|.|TRBV20-1|.
CSAYLRCGTLRESYGYTF
TGCAGTGCCTACCTACGGTGCGGGACCCTCCGGGAGTCGTATGGCTACACCTTC
>TRBJ2-2|many|TRBV20-1|.
CSARVGDSNTGELFF
TGCAGTGCTAGAGTGGGGGACTCGAACACCGGGGAGCTGTTTTTT
>TRBJ2-2|many|TRBV4-1|TRBD2
CASSQEGGRDGHVGELFF
TGCGCCAGCAGCCAAGAGGGAGGGCGGGACGGGCATGTAGGGGAGCTGTTTTTT
>TRBJ2-2|.|TRBV5-1|TRBD1
CASSTGQGATGELFF
TGCGCCAGCAGCACTGGACAGGGGGCCACCGGGGAGCTGTTTTTT
>TRBJ1-2|.|TRBV6-1|.
CASSPDRRYGYTF
TGTGCCAGCAGTCCTGACAGACGCTATGGCTACACCTTC
>TRBJ1-5|few|TRBV6-5|.
CASSYSTERQPQHF
TGTGCCAGCAGTTACTCGACAGAGCGTCAGCCACAGCATTTT
>TRBJ2-1|many|TRBV6-1|.
CASIPAGGGHGEQFF
TGTGCCAGCATCCCAGCAGGGGGAGGACACGGTGAGCAGTTCTTC
>TRBJ2-5|many|TRBV19|TRBD1
CASSADRGRAETQYF
TGTGCCAGTAGTGCAGACAGGGGGCGAGCAGAGACCCAGTACTTC
>TRBJ2-2|many|TRBV5-1|.
CASSLGTPTGELFF
TGCGCCAGCAGCTTGGGGACACCGACCGGGGAGCTGTTTTTT
>TRBJ2-5|many|TRBV4-1|.
CASSQEGGAETQYF
TGCGCCAGCAGCCAAGAAGGCGGGGCAGAGACCCAGTACTTC
>TRBJ2-5|many|TRBV19|TRBD1
CASSHQAGGAGETQYF
TGTGCCAGTAGTCACCAAGCAGGGGGCGCGGGAGAGACCCAGTACTTC